The clone carrying this T cell receptor (beta chain) was found a few times. The antigen remains unidentified. The sample originates from a study of vaccination and CD4 T cells after COVID-19. About the study: For post-vaccine samples, collection took place a median approximately 72 days after dose two, ranging from 14 to 241. Spike peptides, overlapping and drawn from SARS-CoV-2, HCoV-NL63, HCoV-OC43 and HCoV-229E, were used to stimulate cells.

Sequence data for DNA of cultured CD4+ T cells were generated by the Oncomine TCR Beta short-read assay. A single record per CDR3 protein comes from TCRdb applying MiXCR to the PCR reads. The sample lists some 18,000 distinct CDR3 sequences, 55% to 70% seen once, with 8% to 10% in the top ten. The treatment: approximately 9-day PBMC culture with coronavirus spike peptide pools or control peptides (ViraFEST assay). Germline loops: CDR1 MNHNS, CDR2 SASEGT. Trimming pared 7 bases from V and 6 bases from J, leaving 12 bases between. This CDR3 is built from 12 residues. The clonotype originates from a human donor who had recovered from COVID-19. The specimen was CD4+ T cells from blood, cultured in vitro, collected after SARS-CoV-2 vaccination. This chain connects TRBV6-1 to TRBJ1-1; a possible D gene is TRBD1 (6 bases). This CDR3 is CASNIPGAEAFF. The CDR3 DNA reads as TGTGCCAGCAATATCCCAGGGGCTGAAGCTTTCTTT.